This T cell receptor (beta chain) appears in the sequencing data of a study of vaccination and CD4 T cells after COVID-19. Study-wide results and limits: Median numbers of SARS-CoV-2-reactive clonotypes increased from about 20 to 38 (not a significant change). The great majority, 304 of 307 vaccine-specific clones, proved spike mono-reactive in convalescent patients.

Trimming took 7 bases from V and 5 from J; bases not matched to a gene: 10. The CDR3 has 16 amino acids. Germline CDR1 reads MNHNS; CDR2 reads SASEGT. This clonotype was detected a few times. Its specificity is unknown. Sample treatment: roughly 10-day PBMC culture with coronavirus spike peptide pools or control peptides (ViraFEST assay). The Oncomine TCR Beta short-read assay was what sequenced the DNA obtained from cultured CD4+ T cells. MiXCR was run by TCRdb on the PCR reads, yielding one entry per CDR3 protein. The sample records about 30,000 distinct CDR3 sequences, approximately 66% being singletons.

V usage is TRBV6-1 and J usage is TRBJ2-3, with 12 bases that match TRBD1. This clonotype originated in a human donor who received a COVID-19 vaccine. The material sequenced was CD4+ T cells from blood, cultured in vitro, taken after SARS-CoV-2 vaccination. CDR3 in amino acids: CASTRTGTGGGDTQYF. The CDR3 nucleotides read TGTGCCAGCACCCGGACCGGGACAGGGGGCGGAGATACGCAGTATTTT.